The 2 T cell receptor beta chains in this list originate from one sample, sequenced in a study of blood T cell repertoires in COVID-19. The assay was immunoSEQ multiplex PCR, and TCRdb's table has in-frame clones only and misses some. Among around 260,000 clones listed, around 90% were seen once. The sequenced material came from PBMCs or T cells enriched from blood (not recorded which). Every receptor here comes from a woman in her thirties who had recovered from COVID-19.

J is TRBJ1-6 and V is TRBV5-1; tentatively, D is TRBD1 (5 bases). Germline V gives CDR1 SGHRS, CDR2 YFSETQ. This CDR3 spans 16 amino acids. V lost 5 bases to trimming and J lost 5 bases, with 17 bases between them. CDR3 sequence reads: CASREQALINNSPLHF. The CDR3 DNA sequence: TGCGCCAGCAGGGAACAGGCGCTAATTAATAATTCACCCCTCCACTTT.

The chain links TRBV7-9 to TRBJ1-5; unclear D gene. Germline CDR1 is SEHNR and CDR2 is FQNEAQ (reference sequence). The CDR3 extends over 13 amino acids. The V end lost 4 bases, the J end lost 5 bases, and 9 bases lay between the germline ends. CDR3 DNA: TGTGCCAGCAGCTCCCTTTTTGATCAGCCCCAGCATTTT. Translation gives CASSSLFDQPQHF.